Below are 20 T cell receptor beta chains sequenced from a single sample in a study of shared T cell receptors in the human thymus. Measured with immunoSEQ multiplex PCR; TCRdb has only the in-frame clones, and not every one. The data contain about 380,000 clones, about 95% of them singletons. The sequencing input was thymocytes. The receptors come from a human donor.

This clone has a single count. This chain joins TRBV6-1 and TRBJ2-5, with D perhaps TRBD1 (6 bases). The CDR3 sequence is 15 residues long. From germline, CDR1 is MNHNS and CDR2 SASEGT. V lost 8 bases, J lost 4 bases, and 20 bases lay in between. The CDR3 DNA is TGTGCCAGCTTCCTGGGGCAGGGGATGGGAGAGACCCAGTACTTC. This codes for CASFLGQGMGETQYF.

V and J are TRBV5-4 and TRBJ2-7, with D possibly being TRBD2 (6 bases). Germline V gene sequence: CDR1 SGHNT, CDR2 YYREEE (reference sequence). V was shortened by 2 bases and J by 2 bases, with 11 bases between the two germline ends. CDR3 length equals 14 residues. In DNA, the CDR3 is TGTGCCAGCAGCTTAAGGGACTCTCCCTACGAGCAGTACTTC. Translated: CASSLRDSPYEQYF.

CDR3 nucleotides: TGCGCCAGCAGCCTAGTGGGACTAGCGGGAGGAGAGACCCAGTACTTC. Translation: CASSLVGLAGGETQYF. The J gene is TRBJ2-5, the V gene TRBV4-3; 15 positions match TRBD2. The ends lost 4 bases at V and 4 bases at J; junction bases unmatched: 4. The germline gives CDR1 LGHNA, CDR2 YSLEER. The CDR3 contains 16 residues.

This chain joins TRBV18 and TRBJ2-1; D not resolved. V dropped 5 bases and J dropped 10 bases, with 9 bases sitting between them. CDR3 size: 11 residues. Germline V gene sequence: CDR1 KGHSH, CDR2 LQKENI. As DNA, the CDR3 is TGTGCCAGCTCAAGGGAATGGGAGCAGTTCTTC. Amino acid sequence: CASSREWEQFF.

The chain combines TRBV28 with TRBJ2-7, with TRBD1 matching 7 bases. Trimming cost V 8 bases and J 1 base; bases outside gene matches: 17. CDR1 and CDR2 from the germline V gene are MDHEN and SYDVKM. The CDR3 loop spans 17 amino acids. CDR3 amino acids: CASSRLRRDRDSYEQYF. The CDR3 DNA is TGTGCCAGCTCTAGACTCAGAAGGGACAGAGATTCCTACGAGCAGTACTTC.

The chain has TRBV4-1 and TRBJ1-1, with 7 bases that match TRBD1. CDR1 is MGHRA, CDR2 YSYEKL, per germline. There are 16 residues in the CDR3. The ends lost 4 bases at V and 2 bases at J; junction bases unmatched: 10. As DNA, the CDR3 is TGCGCCAGCAGCCTATTTCTCAGGGGGGGCAACACTGAAGCTTTCTTT. It codes for CASSLFLRGGNTEAFF.

The chain combines TRBV7-6 with TRBJ2-4; D is possibly TRBD2 (6 bases). The CDR3 covers 14 residues. From germline, CDR1 is SGHVS and CDR2 FNYEAQ. The ends were cut back, 5 bases at V and 3 bases at J, with 11 bases in the middle. The CDR3 spells CASSRNGGKNIQYF. The DNA of the CDR3 is TGTGCCAGCAGCCGCAACGGGGGCAAAAACATTCAGTACTTC. Based on the CDR3 plus reference TRBV7-6 and TRBJ2-4, the full variable domain is GAGVSQSPRYKVTKRGQDVALRCDPISGHVSLYWYRQALGQGPEFLTYFNYEAQQDKSGLPNDRFSAERPEGSISTLTIQRTEQRDSAMYRCASSRNGGKNIQYFGAGTRLSVL.

This chain joins TRBV5-1 and TRBJ1-1; the match to TRBD1 covers 7 bases. CDR3 length: 14 amino acids. Losses at the gene ends were 4 bases for V and 1 base for J; bases not matched to a gene: 4. The germline V gene encodes CDR1 SGHRS and CDR2 YFSETQ. CDR3 sequence (DNA): TGCGCCAGCAGCCCGGACAGGCCGAACACTGAAGCTTTCTTT. Protein sequence: CASSPDRPNTEAFF. The full variable domain, rest sourced from reference TRBV5-1 and TRBJ1-1, is KAGVTQTPRYLIKTRGQQVTLSCSPISGHRSVSWYQQTPGQGLQFLFEYFSETQRNKGNFPGRFSGRQFSNSRSEMNVSTLELGDSALYLCASSPDRPNTEAFFGQGTRLTVV.

The V and J genes are TRBV27 and TRBJ2-7; D may correspond to TRBD1 or TRBD2 (5 bases each). V was trimmed by 7 bases and J by 6 bases, leaving 25 bases between them. Germline V gene lookup returns CDR1 MNHEY and CDR2 SMNVEV (reference sequence). This CDR3 region has 16 residues. CDR3 in amino acids: CASTRGWDRGPLEQYF. CDR3 in DNA: TGTGCCAGCACAAGGGGATGGGACCGCGGCCCTCTCGAGCAGTACTTC.

This clone was counted between two and nine times. This rearrangement joins TRBV10-3 to TRBJ2-7; a possible D gene is TRBD2 (5 bases). Germline assignment: CDR1 ENHRY and CDR2 SYGVKD. This CDR3 has 13 amino acids. V was trimmed by 9 bases and J by 3 bases, leaving 15 bases between them. CDR3 sequence: CAMLEARCYEQYF. CDR3 bases: TGTGCCATGTTGGAGGCCAGATGCTACGAGCAGTACTTC.

The gene calls are TRBV10-3 and TRBJ1-2, with 7 bases fitting TRBD1. Germline CDR1 and CDR2: ENHRY and SYGVKD. The length of the CDR3 is 14 residues. Trimming at V came to 6 bases and at J to 0 bases, leaving 4 bases not matched to a gene. CDR3 nucleotides: TGTGCCATCAGGGCCCAGGGGGCTAACTATGGCTACACCTTC. Translated: CAIRAQGANYGYTF.

V and J are TRBV15 and TRBJ1-1; no firm D call. Germline V gene data show CDR1 as LNHNV and CDR2 as YYDKDF (reference sequence). V gave up 2 bases and J gave up 3 bases, with 16 bases separating them. This CDR3 has 16 residues. The CDR3 DNA reads as TGTGCCACCAGCAGACCTGACTTGAAGCGAGACACTGAAGCTTTCTTT. Protein: CATSRPDLKRDTEAFF. Full variable domain (outside the CDR3, taken from reference TRBV15 and TRBJ1-1): DAMVIQNPRYQVTQFGKPVTLSCSQTLNHNVMYWYQQKSSQAPKLLFHYYDKDFNNEADTPDNFQSRRPNTSFCFLDIRSPGLGDTAMYLCATSRPDLKRDTEAFFGQGTRLTVV.

The V call is TRBV2, the J call TRBJ2-7; unclear D gene. The CDR3 runs to 16 residues. Germline assignment: CDR1 SNHLY and CDR2 FYNNEI. Trimming pared 4 bases from V and 5 bases from J, leaving 21 bases between. The CDR3 protein is CASSVETVLPKDEQYF. The CDR3 nucleotides are TGTGCCAGCAGTGTGGAGACGGTTCTCCCCAAGGACGAGCAGTACTTC.

The rearrangement links TRBV27 to TRBJ2-7; D might be TRBD1 (6 bases). CDR1 and CDR2 (germline): MNHEY, SMNVEV (reference sequence). Deletions cut 2 bases from V and 1 base from J, with 15 bases between. This CDR3 is 16 amino acids long. CDR3 nucleotide sequence: TGTGCCAGCAGTTTAAGGGCCGGGACACAATCCTACGAGCAGTACTTC. It encodes CASSLRAGTQSYEQYF.

The chain links TRBV10-2 to TRBJ2-3, with D hard to call. Trimming pared 4 bases from V and 4 bases from J, leaving 6 bases between. Germline V gives CDR1 WSHSY, CDR2 SAAADI. This CDR3 is 12 amino acids long. The CDR3 region is CASSGWADTQYF. The DNA for the CDR3 is TGCGCCAGCAGTGGGTGGGCAGATACGCAGTATTTT.

This chain links TRBV11-3 with TRBJ2-1; TRBD2 is a possible D gene (6 bases). Germline V gene data show CDR1 as SGHNT and CDR2 as YENEEA. V dropped 1 base and J dropped 5 bases, with 12 bases sitting between them. The CDR3 totals 15 residues. Here the CDR3 reads CASSLGVSGDNEQFF. The CDR3 coding sequence is TGTGCCAGCAGCTTAGGGGTTAGCGGAGACAATGAGCAGTTCTTC.

This clone was recorded once. J is TRBJ2-3 and V is TRBV5-6; D may be TRBD2 (6 bases). This CDR3 has 12 residues. V was pared by 2 bases and J by 13 bases, with 14 bases between. Germline CDR1 reads SGHDT; CDR2 reads YYEEEE. The CDR3 DNA follows: TGTGCCAGCAGCTTCATGGCGGGACGGGAGTATTTT. Its protein is CASSFMAGREYF.

The chain has TRBV4-2 and TRBJ1-5, with D hard to call. The V gene's germline CDR1 is LGHNA and CDR2 YNFKEQ. V was shortened by 0 bases and J by 4 bases, with 10 bases between the two germline ends. The CDR3 is 15 residues long. The chain's CDR3 is CASSQEEEGNQPQHF. For the CDR3, the DNA is TGTGCCAGCAGCCAAGAAGAGGAGGGTAATCAGCCCCAGCATTTT.

This sequence joins TRBV5-1 and TRBJ1-2; D perhaps matches TRBD1 (6 bases). The ends were cut back, 2 bases at V and 6 bases at J, with 11 bases in the middle. CDR1 is SGHRS and CDR2 is YFSETQ in the germline V gene. The CDR3 extends over 13 amino acids. For the CDR3, the DNA is TGCGCCAGCAGCTTACGCCGACAGGATGGCTACACCTTC. This translates into CASSLRRQDGYTF.

The chain links TRBV2 to TRBJ2-7, with 7 bases lining up with TRBD2. Germline V gene lookup returns CDR1 SNHLY and CDR2 FYNNEI. The CDR3 spans 14 residues. With 5 bases clipped from V and 3 bases from J, the junction kept 7 bases outside the gene matches. This CDR3 is CASSRGEGGYEQYF. The CDR3 coding sequence is TGTGCCAGCAGTCGGGGGGAGGGCGGCTACGAGCAGTACTTC. The complete variable domain, with remaining parts taken from reference TRBV2 and TRBJ2-7, reads EPEVTQTPSHQVTQMGQEVILRCVPISNHLYFYWYRQILGQKVEFLVSFYNNEISEKSEIFDDQFSVERPDGSNFTLKIRSTKLEDSAMYFCASSRGEGGYEQYFGPGTRLTVT.